This T cell receptor (beta chain) emerged from a study of cytomegalovirus exposure and HLA in healthy donors. About the study: Across some 400 genotyped donors, just over 80% landed in the Caucasian-associated ancestry cluster.

Both 60 Vbeta primers and 13 Jbeta primers went into the PCR. Generated by immunoSEQ multiplex PCR, the TCRdb table keeps only in-frame clones and is missing some. The data show roughly 120,000 clones, 79% seen once. Regarding this clone: Antigen unknown.

Germline V gene lookup returns CDR1 MDHEN and CDR2 SYDVKM. V lost 7 bases, J lost 6 bases, and 14 bases stayed unmatched. The CDR3 is 17 amino acids. Study findings and constraints: More clonal expansion characterized HLA-associated TCR beta chains than equally common others in a later analysis. An assumption of roughly uniform sequencing depth across donors underlay the presence/absence analyses.

The sequenced sample consisted of PBMCs. This TCR derives from a man aged 18 to 30 in good health and CMV-seronegative. The chain couples TRBV28 to TRBJ2-2; 10 bases align to TRBD2. The CDR3 nucleotides are TGTGCCAGCATTACCGGGACTAGCGAGCAGCTTTCCGGGGAGCTGTTTTTT. Protein: CASITGTSEQLSGELFF. Full variable domain (outside the CDR3, taken from reference TRBV28 and TRBJ2-2): DVKVTQSSRYLVKRTGEKVFLECVQDMDHENMFWYRQDPGLGLRLIYFSYDVKMKEKGDIPEGYSVSREKKERFSLILESASTNQTSMYLCASITGTSEQLSGELFFGEGSRLTVL.